Each of the 11 T cell receptor beta chains below was sequenced from the same sample in a study of cytomegalovirus exposure and HLA in healthy donors. The PCR used 60 Vbeta and 13 Jbeta primers. Only in-frame clones appear in the TCRdb table, and some are missing; sequencing was by immunoSEQ multiplex PCR. Here the sample spans approximately 140,000 clones, around three quarters being singletons. Material for sequencing was PBMCs. The receptors shown here come from a middle-aged man in good health and CMV-seropositive.

The rearrangement links TRBV2 to TRBJ2-7, with 8 bases that match TRBD2. V gave up 8 bases and J gave up 2 bases; unmatched junction bases: 5. There are 13 residues in the CDR3. Germline V lookup: CDR1 SNHLY, CDR2 FYNNEI. Here the CDR3 reads CASSGGVPYEQYF. For the CDR3, the DNA is TGTGCCAGCTCCGGGGGGGTTCCCTACGAGCAGTACTTC.

The chain couples TRBV7-8 to TRBJ1-1, with D maybe TRBD1 (6 bases). The germline gives CDR1 SGHVS, CDR2 FQNEAQ. V was trimmed by 4 bases and J by 7 bases, leaving 16 bases between them. The CDR3 is 14 residues long. The CDR3 nucleotides read TGTGCCAGCAGCTGGGACCGGACAGCCCTTGAAGCTTTCTTT. Protein: CASSWDRTALEAFF.

This rearrangement joins TRBV14 to TRBJ2-1; no clear D gene. The germline V gene encodes CDR1 SGHDN and CDR2 FVKESK. This CDR3 spans 12 amino acids. Trimming stripped 1 base from V and 9 bases from J, with 7 bases between. CDR3 nucleotides: TGTGCCAGCAGCCAAGCGAGGTTTGAGCAGTTCTTC. As protein: CASSQARFEQFF.

This chain connects TRBV7-8 to TRBJ2-1, with 14 bases that match TRBD2. V lost 6 bases and J lost 6; bases outside the gene matches: 7. Germline V gene lookup returns CDR1 SGHVS and CDR2 FQNEAQ. This CDR3 spans 16 amino acids. The CDR3 region has the DNA TGTGCCAGCAGGGGACTAGCGGGAGCGTACGGCAATGAGCAGTTCTTC. Amino acid sequence: CASRGLAGAYGNEQFF.

About this clone itself: One junction end disagrees with the germline gene, perhaps due to a read error. In DNA form, the CDR3 reads TGTGCCAGCAGTTTAGGGGGCGATTCCGATGGCTACACCTTC. It specifies CASSLGGDSDGYTF. The chain is built from TRBV11-1 and TRBJ1-2; TRBD1 agrees at 7 bases. The CDR3 runs to 14 residues. The germline V gene has CDR1 SGHAT and CDR2 FQDESV (reference sequence). Using reference TRBV11-1 and TRBJ1-2 for the parts outside the CDR3, the full variable domain is EAEVAQSPRYKITEKSQAVAFWCDPISGHATLYWYRQILGQGPELLVQFQDESVVDDSQLPKDRFSAERLKGVDSTLKIQPAELGDSAMYLCASSLGGDSDGYTFGSGTRLTVV.

V and J are TRBV21-1 and TRBJ2-6; the table's D gene call, TRBD1, was not cross checked with the DNA. TRBV21-1 is shown as a pseudogene. The CDR3 sequence is 19 residues long. The CDR3 is CASSSRPGDRGTGANVLTF. The CDR3 DNA reads TGTGCCAGCAGCTCCCGCCCAGGGGACAGGGGGACTGGGGCCAACGTCCTGACTTTC.

The gene calls are TRBV2 and TRBJ2-7; 8 bases align to TRBD2. The V gene's germline CDR1 is SNHLY and CDR2 FYNNEI. This CDR3 is 13 amino acids long. Losses at the gene ends were 4 bases for V and 7 bases for J; bases not matched to a gene: 6. Here the CDR3 reads CASSGAGVGEQYF. The CDR3 coding sequence is TGTGCCAGCAGTGGAGCGGGAGTGGGTGAGCAGTACTTC.

V is TRBV5-1 and J is TRBJ2-7; TRBD2 matches 9 bases. Germline V gives CDR1 SGHRS, CDR2 YFSETQ. With V trimmed by 4 bases and J by 5 bases, 7 bases remained unmatched. There are 14 residues in the CDR3. CDR3 coding DNA: TGCGCCAGCAGCCCGGCGGGAGGGCCAAACGAGCAGTACTTC. Translated, it gives CASSPAGGPNEQYF. Complete variable domain (other parts from reference TRBV5-1 and TRBJ2-7): KAGVTQTPRYLIKTRGQQVTLSCSPISGHRSVSWYQQTPGQGLQFLFEYFSETQRNKGNFPGRFSGRQFSNSRSEMNVSTLELGDSALYLCASSPAGGPNEQYFGPGTRLTVT.

This clone came up a few times. V usage is TRBV5-1 and J usage is TRBJ2-1, with TRBD2 identical over 12 bases. The CDR3 extends over 21 amino acids. Trimming cost V 0 bases and J 4 bases; bases outside gene matches: 17. Germline-derived CDR1 and CDR2 are SGHRS and YFSETQ. The CDR3 reads CASSLAPSGRASLVEYNEQFF. The DNA for the CDR3 is TGCGCCAGCAGCTTGGCACCTAGCGGGAGGGCCTCCCTGGTCGAATACAATGAGCAGTTCTTC.

V and J are TRBV5-4 and TRBJ2-7; 12 nucleotides align to TRBD2. This CDR3 contains 14 residues. J was trimmed by 5 bases and V by 4 bases; bases with no gene match: 4. The germline V gene has CDR1 SGHNT and CDR2 YYREEE (reference sequence). CDR3 sequence reads: CASSTGLAGHEQYF. The CDR3 nucleotides read TGTGCCAGCAGCACCGGACTAGCGGGACACGAGCAGTACTTC.

This chain links TRBV15 with TRBJ2-7, with D hard to call. V lost 5 bases, J lost 6 bases, and 11 bases lay in between. Germline CDR1 LNHNV, CDR2 YYDKDF (reference sequence). There are 12 residues in the CDR3. The CDR3 spells CATSLKSAEQYF. The CDR3 region has the DNA TGTGCCACCAGCCTGAAAAGCGCCGAGCAGTACTTC.